Sequencing of this T cell receptor beta chain was carried out in a study of Tregs in tolerant kidney transplant recipients. Looked up from germline, CDR1 is SGHRS and CDR2 is YFSETQ. The CDR3 totals 15 residues. Trimming removed 4 bases from V and 0 bases from J; junction bases left unmatched: 3. To note about this clone: What it binds is unknown.

Unstimulated Tregs (CD4+CD25+CD127-) and CD4+CD25- non-Tregs were sorted from PBMCs. Study conclusions and caveats: Findings come from small patient numbers and require larger validation. Biological reproducibility was not directly addressed in this study. Activated donor B cell expansion appeared to reveal the most relevant donor-specific TCRbeta repertoire.

This table comes from immunoSEQ multiplex PCR, and its TCRdb copy is limited to in-frame clones, with some not included. The table shows approximately 260,000 clones, with about 80% occurring only once. This sequence joins TRBV5-1 and TRBJ2-7, with TRBD2 matching 11 bases. This TCR came from a human donor in good health. The specimen sequenced was CD4+ T cells from blood. The CDR3 region is CASSRLAGPSYEQYF. The CDR3 bases are TGCGCCAGCAGCCGACTAGCGGGGCCCTCCTACGAGCAGTACTTC.